This TCR beta chain was profiled in a study of T cells in Graves' hyperthyroidism and ophthalmopathy. Study outcomes and limitations: Classification by a 13 V-J model distinguished ophthalmopathy from stable hyperthyroidism.

This clonotype was recorded many times. Its cognate antigen is unknown. RNA transcripts provided the source from which TCR beta CDR3 regions were amplified. Primed by the HTBI set, a first-round RT-PCR was run on the TCR CDR3. TCRdb independently ran MiXCR on the multiplex PCR reads; one entry per CDR3 protein. Among around 280,000 distinct CDR3 sequences listed, roughly 15% were seen once. Based on clinical symptoms, serum thyroxine and TRAb, thyroid ultrasound and orbital computed tomography, diagnoses were reached. V gave up 6 bases and J gave up 1 base; unmatched junction bases: 5. This CDR3 has 14 amino acids.

This receptor was identified in a woman aged 40 to 50 with Graves' hyperthyroidism. The chain is built from TRBV12-3 or TRBV12-4 and TRBJ1-2; 7 nucleotides match TRBD1. Material: blood. The CDR3 loop is CASSPGGNNYGYTF. The CDR3 DNA is TGTGCCAGCAGCCCAGGGGGGAATAACTATGGCTACACCTTC.